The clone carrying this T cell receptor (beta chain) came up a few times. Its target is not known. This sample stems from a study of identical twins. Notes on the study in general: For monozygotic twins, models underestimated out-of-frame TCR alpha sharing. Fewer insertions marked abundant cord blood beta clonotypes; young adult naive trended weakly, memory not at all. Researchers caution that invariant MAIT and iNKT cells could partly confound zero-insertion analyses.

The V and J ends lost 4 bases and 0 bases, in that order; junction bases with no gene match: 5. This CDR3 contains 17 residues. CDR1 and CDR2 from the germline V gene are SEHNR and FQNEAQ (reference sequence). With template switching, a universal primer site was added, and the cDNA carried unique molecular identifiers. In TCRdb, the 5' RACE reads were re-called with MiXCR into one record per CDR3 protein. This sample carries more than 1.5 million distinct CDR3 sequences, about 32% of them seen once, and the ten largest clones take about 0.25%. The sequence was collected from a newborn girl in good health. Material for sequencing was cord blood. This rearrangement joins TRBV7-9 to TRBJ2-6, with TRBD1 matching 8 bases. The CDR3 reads CASSSGQGPSGANVLTF. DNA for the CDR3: TGTGCCAGCAGCTCAGGACAGGGACCCTCTGGGGCCAACGTCCTGACTTTC.